This TCR beta chain was identified in a study of blood T cell repertoires in COVID-19. Across the whole study: The United States, Italy and Spain provided the acute and convalescent COVID-19 samples.

Notes on this clone: Other DNA sequences of this sample code for an identical CDR3.

The CDR3 contains 16 residues. J lost 7 bases, V lost 5 bases, and 7 bases had no gene match. In germline, CDR1 is SGHTA, CDR2 FQGTGA. In the original analysis: Reference gene primer amplification gave estimated nucleated cell counts. TCRdb keeps only in-frame clones here, not all; method: immunoSEQ multiplex PCR. The V and J calls and clone size were taken over from that table, and D and trimming were inferred from the DNA. The data show roughly 90,000 clones, over 70% seen once. Sequenced material: peripheral blood. The receptor was isolated from a human donor in a cohort sampled during active COVID-19. The chain links TRBV7-3 to TRBJ2-2; the match to TRBD2 covers 13 bases. The CDR3 loop is CASSPRTSGSVGELFF. The CDR3 bases are TGTGCCAGCAGCCCCAGGACTAGCGGGAGCGTCGGGGAGCTGTTTTTT.